The 29 T cell receptor beta chains below come from one sample, sequenced in a study of cytomegalovirus exposure and HLA in healthy donors. 13 Jbeta primers and 60 Vbeta primers were used for the PCR. Measured with immunoSEQ multiplex PCR; TCRdb has only the in-frame clones, and not every one. In the table there are 150,000 to 200,000 clones, 60% to 80% of which are singletons. The sequenced sample was PBMCs. All receptors come from a man aged 35 to 55 in good health and CMV-seronegative.

The chain is built from TRBV19 and TRBJ2-7; 7 bases align to TRBD1. J lost 0 bases, V lost 4 bases, and 3 bases had no gene match. The CDR3 loop spans 14 amino acids. The germline CDR1 and CDR2 sequences are LNHDA and SQIVND (reference sequence). CDR3 loop: CASSKTGTSYEQYF. The CDR3 DNA is TGTGCCAGTAGTAAGACAGGGACCTCCTACGAGCAGTACTTC.

The chain's CDR3 is CASSLPQETQYF. For the CDR3, the DNA is TGTGCCAGCAGCCTCCCCCAAGAGACCCAGTACTTC. V gene TRBV28 combines with J gene TRBJ2-5; D is unresolved. The V end was cut by 6 bases, the J end by 1 base, with 6 bases between. The CDR3 consists of 12 residues. Germline V CDR1 and CDR2: MDHEN, SYDVKM.

As for this clone: Mismatch with germline at one junction end may stem from a read error. Here the CDR3 DNA reads TGTGCCAGCAGTGAAGCGCGGGTCGAGGGGCAGGGGAAATTGGATTTT. It codes for CASSEARVEGQGKLDF. The V call is TRBV6-1, the J call TRBJ1-5; maybe TRBD1 (6 bases). The germline gives CDR1 MNHNS, CDR2 SASEGT. This CDR3 is built from 16 residues.

The rearrangement uses TRBV2 and TRBJ1-3; TRBD1 matches 7 bases. Germline V gene sequence: CDR1 SNHLY, CDR2 FYNNEI. The ends lost 4 bases at V and 0 bases at J; junction bases unmatched: 9. CDR3 size: 17 residues. Here the CDR3 reads CASSVRTGASSGNTIYF. For the CDR3, the DNA is TGTGCCAGCAGTGTCAGAACAGGGGCGAGCTCTGGAAACACCATATATTTT.

In this sample, this clone turned up a few times. V gene TRBV9 combines with J gene TRBJ1-2; TRBD1 matches at 9 bases. V was clipped by 4 bases and J by 5 bases; unmatched bases: 15. From germline, CDR1 is SGDLS and CDR2 YYNGEE. The CDR3 is 17 residues long. As DNA, the CDR3 is TGTGCCAGCAGCCCGCAAACTTTGACAGGGGGGAGATATGGCTACACCTTC. Amino acids: CASSPQTLTGGRYGYTF.

This clone turned up a few times. The V gene is TRBV2, the J gene TRBJ2-2; 10 nucleotides align to TRBD1. Trimming cost V 4 bases and J 5 bases; bases outside gene matches: 1. From germline, CDR1 is SNHLY and CDR2 FYNNEI. There are 14 residues in the CDR3. The CDR3: CASSGTGGTGELFF. The CDR3 region has the DNA TGTGCCAGCAGTGGGACAGGGGGAACCGGGGAGCTGTTTTTT.

As DNA, the CDR3 is TGCGCCAGCAGCCAAGATCCCCGACAGGCCTCCTTGAGTTCACCCCTCCACTTT. This gives the protein CASSQDPRQASLSSPLHF. The J gene is TRBJ1-6, the V gene TRBV4-1; D is perhaps TRBD1 (6 bases). This CDR3 comprises 18 residues. Trimming took off 0 bases at V and 9 bases at J, with 21 bases between the two ends. In germline, CDR1 is MGHRA, CDR2 YSYEKL.

The V call is TRBV7-9, the J call TRBJ1-2, with 7 bases matching TRBD1. In germline, CDR1 is SEHNR, CDR2 FQNEAQ (reference sequence). The CDR3 sequence is 14 residues long. After removal of 1 base from V and 5 bases from J, the junction contained 4 bases not matched to a gene. This CDR3 is CASSLGAGGYGYTF. CDR3 coding DNA: TGTGCCAGCAGCTTAGGGGCAGGGGGGTATGGCTACACCTTC.

This clone came up once. The CDR3 nucleotides are TGTGCCAGCAGTGACCAGGACAGGGAACGGCAGTTCTTC. Its protein is CASSDQDRERQFF. This chain uses TRBV25-1 with TRBJ2-1, with 8 bases matching TRBD1. In germline, CDR1 is MGHDK, CDR2 SYGVNS. Losses at the gene ends were 3 bases for V and 12 bases for J; bases not matched to a gene: 7. The CDR3 sequence is 13 residues long.

This clone was detected only once. The chain carries TRBV7-2 and TRBJ2-1; 7 nucleotides align to TRBD2. Germline CDR1 SGHTA, CDR2 FQGNSA. The V and J ends lost 0 bases and 1 base, in that order; junction bases with no gene match: 6. The CDR3 runs 17 residues. The DNA for the CDR3 is TGTGCCAGCAGCTTAGCGACGGGGGGTTCGTCCTACAATGAGCAGTTCTTC. This gives the protein CASSLATGGSSYNEQFF.

The J gene is TRBJ2-3, the V gene TRBV7-9; 8 bases are shared with TRBD2. Germline-derived CDR1 and CDR2 are SEHNR and FQNEAQ (reference sequence). J gave up 0 bases and V 5 bases, and 4 bases lay outside the gene matches. The CDR3 has 15 amino acids. CDR3 nucleotides: TGTGCCAGCAGCGACGCTAGCGGGAGCACAGATACGCAGTATTTT. Encoded protein: CASSDASGSTDTQYF.

V gene TRBV21-1 combines with J gene TRBJ2-2; the DNA was not used to check the table's D call, TRBD2. TRBV21-1 is listed as a pseudogene. This CDR3 is 17 amino acids long. CDR3 nucleotide sequence: TGTGCCAGCAGCAAAGAGGAGGTAAGGTATTCAACCGGGGAGCTGTTTTTT. As protein: CASSKEEVRYSTGELFF.

The chain couples TRBV2 to TRBJ2-1; 9 bases are shared with TRBD1. V lost 6 bases, J lost 8 bases, and 11 bases stayed unmatched. Looked up from germline, CDR1 is SNHLY and CDR2 is FYNNEI. The CDR3 is 15 amino acids. The CDR3 region is CASSDDRGSYDEQFF. The CDR3 nucleotides read TGTGCCAGCAGCGACGACAGGGGGAGTTATGATGAGCAGTTCTTC.

This chain uses TRBV4-1 with TRBJ2-7; possibly TRBD1 for D (6 bases). Per germline, CDR1 MGHRA and CDR2 YSYEKL. The CDR3 is 14 residues long. V shed 4 bases and J shed 2 bases, with 12 bases lying between them. The CDR3 coding sequence is TGCGCCAGCAGCCTTCGGGACACTACCTACGAGCAGTACTTC. It codes for CASSLRDTTYEQYF.

The chain joins TRBV4-3 to TRBJ2-7, with D perhaps TRBD2 (6 bases). The germline CDR1 and CDR2 sequences are LGHNA and YSLEER. The CDR3 is 15 residues long. V lost 0 bases, J lost 2 bases, and 11 bases lay in between. The CDR3 spells CASSQDRGGAYEQYF. The CDR3 DNA follows: TGCGCCAGCAGCCAAGATCGGGGAGGAGCCTACGAGCAGTACTTC.

V and J are TRBV6-5 and TRBJ2-2; D uncertain. The V and J ends lost 6 bases and 3 bases respectively, with 8 bases between them. CDR1 is MNHEY and CDR2 is SVGAGI in the germline V gene. The CDR3 is 13 residues long. CDR3 nucleotide sequence: TGTGCCAGCAGAAACACAGACACCGGGGAGCTGTTTTTT. The encoded protein is CASRNTDTGELFF.

V gene TRBV4-1 combines with J gene TRBJ2-1; 9 nucleotides line up with TRBD1. Trimming at V came to 2 bases and at J to 3 bases, leaving 5 bases not matched to a gene. Germline V lookup: CDR1 MGHRA, CDR2 YSYEKL. This CDR3 has 16 residues. The CDR3 sequence: CASSQYRGLDYNEQFF. The CDR3 DNA sequence: TGCGCCAGCAGCCAATACAGGGGGCTCGACTACAATGAGCAGTTCTTC.

The V and J genes are TRBV30 and TRBJ2-4; 7 bases line up with TRBD1. Germline CDR1 is GTSNPN and CDR2 is SVGIG (reference sequence). There are 15 residues in the CDR3. Trimming took 6 bases from V and 0 from J; bases not matched to a gene: 8. The chain's CDR3 is CACATGFLAKNIQYF. The CDR3 DNA reads TGTGCCTGCGCGACAGGGTTTCTAGCCAAAAACATTCAGTACTTC.

The genes are TRBV7-9 and TRBJ2-2; 8 nucleotides line up with TRBD1. Trimming at V came to 5 bases and at J to 2 bases, leaving 10 bases not matched to a gene. Per germline, CDR1 SEHNR and CDR2 FQNEAQ (reference sequence). The CDR3 is 17 residues long. The CDR3 region has the DNA TGTGCCAGCAGCCAGACCCAGGGGGCGCGAAACACCGGGGAGCTGTTTTTT. It encodes CASSQTQGARNTGELFF.

The rearrangement joins TRBV6-5 to TRBJ2-7; tentative D call: TRBD2 (7 bases). Deletions cut 5 bases from V and 3 bases from J, with 14 bases between. The CDR3 covers 14 residues. Looked up from germline, CDR1 is MNHEY and CDR2 is SVGAGI. CDR3 protein: CASSPRGADYEQYF. In DNA form, the CDR3 reads TGTGCCAGCAGTCCCCGGGGGGCTGACTACGAGCAGTACTTC.

The gene calls are TRBV5-1 and TRBJ2-7; maybe TRBD1 (5 bases). Per the germline V gene, CDR1 is SGHRS and CDR2 is YFSETQ. Trimming left V 0 bases short and J 7 bases short, with 5 bases between. The CDR3 covers 11 residues. CDR3 in amino acids: CASSLDREQYF. CDR3 sequence (DNA): TGCGCCAGCAGCTTGGACAGGGAGCAGTACTTC.

The J gene is TRBJ1-3, the V gene TRBV7-2; D not resolved. The length of the CDR3 is 15 residues. In germline, CDR1 is SGHTA, CDR2 FQGNSA. V dropped 5 bases and J dropped 1 base, with 12 bases sitting between them. CDR3 amino acids: CASSPVRASGNTIYF. The DNA for the CDR3 is TGTGCCAGCAGCCCCGTGAGGGCTTCTGGAAACACCATATATTTT.

This clone appeared a single time. This chain uses TRBV5-1 with TRBJ2-7; 10 bases line up with TRBD1. V was clipped by 4 bases and J by 3 bases; unmatched bases: 7. The CDR3 contains 15 residues. Germline V gene sequence: CDR1 SGHRS, CDR2 YFSETQ. The CDR3 protein is CASSPRQGAGYEQYF. CDR3 sequence (DNA): TGCGCCAGCAGCCCCCGACAGGGGGCTGGCTACGAGCAGTACTTC.

The chain uses TRBV5-5 and TRBJ2-1, with TRBD1 identical over 11 bases. The germline CDR1 and CDR2 sequences are SGHKS and YYEKEE (reference sequence). The junction had 4 bases not matched to a gene; V was cut back by 0 bases and J by 8 bases. This CDR3 comprises 15 residues. The CDR3: CASSLGRDRGYEQFF. Here the CDR3 DNA reads TGTGCCAGCAGCTTGGGTCGGGACAGGGGGTATGAGCAGTTCTTC.

This sequence joins TRBV30 and TRBJ2-2, with 7 bases that match TRBD1. Germline trimming cut 2 bases from V and 6 bases from J; bases unmatched to any gene: 6. Germline V gene data show CDR1 as GTSNPN and CDR2 as SVGIG (reference sequence). The CDR3 contains 14 residues. CDR3 nucleotides: TGTGCCTGGAGTTCTCACAGGGGAGCCGGGGAGCTGTTTTTT. This translates into CAWSSHRGAGELFF.

This rearrangement joins TRBV4-2 to TRBJ2-2; no clear D. The germline V gene encodes CDR1 LGHNA and CDR2 YNFKEQ. This CDR3 is built from 14 residues. V lost 7 bases and J lost 8, with 17 bases in between. The CDR3 DNA sequence: TGTGCCAGCACCTCATCTAGTTCGGAGGGGGAGCTGTTTTTT. Protein: CASTSSSSEGELFF.

V gene TRBV5-5 combines with J gene TRBJ2-1; D possibly corresponds to TRBD2 (5 bases). Germline lookup yields CDR1 SGHKS and CDR2 YYEKEE (reference sequence). The CDR3 length is 15 residues. The germline V and J ends were trimmed by 4 bases and 0 bases, with 11 bases remaining between them. CDR3 protein: CASSVTISSYNEQFF. CDR3 nucleotide sequence: TGTGCCAGCAGCGTGACTATTAGCTCCTACAATGAGCAGTTCTTC.

J is TRBJ2-1 and V is TRBV6-1; D possibly corresponds to TRBD1 (5 bases). This CDR3 region has 14 residues. CDR1 and CDR2 from the germline V gene are MNHNS and SASEGT. The V gene lost 2 bases and the J gene lost 9 bases, with 14 bases spanning the gap. The CDR3 DNA is TGTGCCAGCAGTGAAAATAGGGGCCAGAGTGAGCAGTTCTTC. This codes for CASSENRGQSEQFF.

The chain couples TRBV5-6 to TRBJ1-2; unclear D gene. Trimming removed 3 bases at V and 1 base at J, with 16 bases between. CDR3 length: 16 residues. CDR1 is SGHDT and CDR2 is YYEEEE in the germline V gene. CDR3: CASSYETNGVNYGYTF. For the CDR3, the DNA is TGTGCCAGCAGCTACGAAACCAACGGGGTTAACTATGGCTACACCTTC.